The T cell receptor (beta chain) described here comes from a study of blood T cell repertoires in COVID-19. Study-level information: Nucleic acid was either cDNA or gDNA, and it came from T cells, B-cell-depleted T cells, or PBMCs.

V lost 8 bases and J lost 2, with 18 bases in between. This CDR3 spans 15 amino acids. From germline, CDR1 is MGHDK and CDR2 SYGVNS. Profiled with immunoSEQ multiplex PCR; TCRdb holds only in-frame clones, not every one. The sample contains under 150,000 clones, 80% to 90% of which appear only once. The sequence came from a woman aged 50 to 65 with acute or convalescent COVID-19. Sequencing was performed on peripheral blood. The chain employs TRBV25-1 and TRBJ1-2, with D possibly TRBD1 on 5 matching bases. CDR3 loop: CASSWGRGRNYGYTF. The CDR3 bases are TGTGCCAGCTCGTGGGGTCGGGGGAGGAACTATGGCTACACCTTC.